This T cell receptor beta chain is drawn from a study of cytomegalovirus exposure and HLA in healthy donors. A roughly 130-subject validation cohort, separate from the roughly 680-subject first cohort, supplied the donors. Sequencing was performed with immunoSEQ multiplex PCR; in TCRdb, only in-frame clones are kept and a portion is missing. The data hold fewer than 150,000 clones, with about 82% observed a single time. Germline V gene data show CDR1 as SNHLY and CDR2 as FYNNEI. J lost 6 bases, V lost 7 bases, and 12 bases had no gene match. The CDR3 runs to 15 residues. The TCR sequence derives from a young man in good health and CMV-seronegative. The chain carries TRBV2 and TRBJ2-1, with 7 bases that match TRBD1. The sequencing sample was made of PBMCs. This CDR3 reads CASIFGQALSNEQFF. For the CDR3, the DNA is TGTGCCAGCATATTTGGACAGGCGTTGTCCAATGAGCAGTTCTTC.